The 28 T cell receptor beta chains in this list originate from one sample, sequenced in a study of T cells after yellow fever vaccination. Each CDR3 protein gets one entry after TCRdb re-called the 5' RACE reads with MiXCR. The top ten clones hold 18% of a sample with about 340,000 distinct CDR3 sequences, 8.7% of them seen once. Sequences were derived from PBMCs, sampled on the day of the first yellow fever vaccination. The receptors shown here come from a man younger than 35 who received the YFV17D yellow fever vaccine.

The genes are TRBV7-2 and TRBJ2-5; D might be TRBD2 (6 bases). The CDR3 is made up of 15 amino acids. The germline CDR1 and CDR2 sequences are SGHTA and FQGNSA. V lost 4 bases to trimming and J lost 5 bases, with 17 bases between them. CDR3 sequence: CASSSGGSRLETQYF. The CDR3 bases are TGTGCCAGCAGCTCCGGAGGGAGCCGTCTCGAGACCCAGTACTTC. Supplemented by reference TRBV7-2 and TRBJ2-5, the full variable domain reads GAGVSQSPSNKVTEKGKDVELRCDPISGHTALYWYRQSLGQGLEFLIYFQGNSAPDKSGLPSDRFSAERTGGSVSTLTIQRTQQEDSAVYLCASSSGGSRLETQYFGPGTRLLVL.

Here the CDR3 DNA reads TGTGCCACCAGTGAATCAGGGGACTACCTGGGCACAGATACGCAGTATTTT. It translates to CATSESGDYLGTDTQYF. The chain links TRBV24-1 to TRBJ2-3; TRBD2 is a possible D gene (7 bases). Per germline, CDR1 KGHDR and CDR2 SFDVKD. Trimming shortened V by 4 bases and J by 1 base, and 17 bases separated the two germline ends. This CDR3 has 17 residues.

This clonotype was observed at least ten times. The chain has TRBV18 and TRBJ2-6; no clear D gene. V gave up 1 base and J gave up 1 base, with 5 bases separating them. Per the germline V gene, CDR1 is KGHSH and CDR2 is LQKENI. The CDR3 runs to 15 residues. The CDR3 here is CASSPQESGANVLTF. The DNA of the CDR3 is TGTGCCAGCTCACCACAAGAATCTGGGGCCAACGTCCTGACTTTC.

This clonotype came up a few times. This chain joins TRBV18 and TRBJ2-3, with D perhaps TRBD2 (6 bases). Germline V lookup: CDR1 KGHSH, CDR2 LQKENI. Deletions cut 6 bases from V and 1 base from J, with 14 bases between. This CDR3 has 15 residues. CDR3 residues: CASSPFRGGTDTQYF. In nucleotides, the CDR3 is TGTGCCAGCTCCCCTTTCCGCGGGGGCACAGATACGCAGTATTTT.

This clonotype was counted ten times or more. V gene TRBV6-5 combines with J gene TRBJ1-4, with 9 nucleotides matching TRBD1. CDR1 and CDR2 (germline): MNHEY, SVGAGI. Trimming took 0 bases from V and 6 from J; bases not matched to a gene: 2. CDR3 length: 15 amino acids. The DNA for the CDR3 is TGTGCCAGCAGTTACTCCGGGACAGGGTATGAAAAACTGTTTTTT. Translated: CASSYSGTGYEKLFF.

The chain uses TRBV20-1 and TRBJ2-3; D is possibly TRBD1 or TRBD2 (6 bases each). V lost 3 bases and J lost 6, with 16 bases in between. Germline CDR1 reads DFQATT; CDR2 reads SNEGSKA (reference sequence). CDR3 length: 14 amino acids. The CDR3 protein is CSARVRGRGDTQYF. The CDR3 nucleotides are TGCAGTGCTAGGGTTCGGGGGCGCGGGGATACGCAGTATTTT.

There are a few counts of this clonotype. The chain has TRBV7-8 and TRBJ1-5; TRBD1 is a possible D gene (6 bases). Germline V gene data show CDR1 as SGHVS and CDR2 as FQNEAQ. Trimming stripped 3 bases from V and 1 base from J, with 16 bases between. This CDR3 has 17 residues. CDR3 protein: CASSLWWGRGSNQPQHF. DNA of the CDR3: TGTGCCAGCAGCTTGTGGTGGGGGCGTGGGAGCAATCAGCCCCAGCATTTT.

V usage is TRBV4-2 and J usage is TRBJ1-5, with 8 bases identical to TRBD1. The CDR3 runs 17 residues. Germline lookup yields CDR1 LGHNA and CDR2 YNFKEQ. V lost 0 bases to trimming and J lost 7 bases; unmatched junction nucleotides: 11. The CDR3 is CASSQDLDRGLRQPQHF. DNA for the CDR3: TGTGCCAGCAGCCAAGATCTAGACAGGGGTTTGAGGCAGCCCCAGCATTTT.

This clonotype showed up just a few times. This chain joins TRBV5-1 and TRBJ2-5; 10 positions agree with TRBD1. This CDR3 region has 15 residues. J gave up 3 bases and V 4 bases, and 6 bases lay outside the gene matches. Germline V gene data show CDR1 as SGHRS and CDR2 as YFSETQ. The CDR3 coding sequence is TGCGCCAGCAGCAAGGGGACAGGGGTCAAAGAGACCCAGTACTTC. Protein product: CASSKGTGVKETQYF.

This clonotype was picked up many times. CDR3 coding DNA: TGTGCCAGCAGCTTTGACAGGGTCCGACCCTATGGCTACACCTTC. Translating gives CASSFDRVRPYGYTF. The chain recombines TRBV7-2 with TRBJ1-2, with 7 bases aligning to TRBD1. The length of the CDR3 is 15 residues. The J segment lost 4 bases and the V segment lost 3 bases, leaving 8 bases of the junction unmatched. The germline CDR1 and CDR2 sequences are SGHTA and FQGNSA.

A few counts support this clonotype. The chain uses TRBV20-1 and TRBJ2-7; no reliable D call. CDR3 size: 14 residues. Trimming cost V 5 bases and J 1 base, with 15 bases left between them. CDR1 is DFQATT and CDR2 is SNEGSKA in the germline V gene (reference sequence). CDR3 sequence: CSAGALGTSYEQYF. The CDR3, as DNA: TGCAGTGCTGGAGCTTTGGGCACGTCCTACGAGCAGTACTTC.

The V call is TRBV5-4, the J call TRBJ2-1, with D perhaps matching TRBD1 or TRBD2 (6 bases each). Deletions cut 2 bases from V and 3 bases from J, with 15 bases between. CDR1 SGHNT and CDR2 YYREEE come from the germline V gene (reference sequence). The CDR3 has 16 residues. The CDR3 here is CASSFTGARFYNEQFF. CDR3 bases: TGTGCCAGCAGCTTTACGGGGGCGAGGTTCTACAATGAGCAGTTCTTC.

The V call is TRBV6-2 or TRBV6-3, the J call TRBJ2-7, with a tentative D call TRBD2 (5 bases). Trimming pared 5 bases from V and 5 bases from J, leaving 16 bases between. This CDR3 is 14 amino acids long. Germline V gene lookup returns CDR1 MNHEY and CDR2 SVGEGT. The CDR3 loop reads CASSTPVTRNEQYF. The DNA for the CDR3 is TGTGCCAGCAGTACCCCGGTTACTAGAAACGAGCAGTACTTC.

The chain has TRBV21-1 and TRBJ1-1; no DNA check was done on the table's D call, TRBD1. TRBV21-1 is a pseudogene segment. The CDR3 consists of 17 residues. In DNA, the CDR3 is TGTGCCAGCAGCTCGGGGGGAGGACAGCCGAGAGACACTGAAGCTTTCTTT. Translation: CASSSGGGQPRDTEAFF.

This clonotype showed up many times. This rearrangement joins TRBV6-1 to TRBJ2-7; D may be TRBD1 (6 bases). V gave up 6 bases and J gave up 3 bases, with 21 bases separating them. The germline CDR1 and CDR2 sequences are MNHNS and SASEGT. The CDR3 loop spans 16 amino acids. As DNA, the CDR3 is TGTGCCAGCAGCCTTCATCCCGGAACAGGGAACTACGAGCAGTACGTC. Translated, it gives CASSLHPGTGNYEQYV.

The V gene is TRBV7-2, the J gene TRBJ2-3; the D gene is possibly TRBD2 (6 bases). The germline V and J ends were trimmed by 5 bases and 12 bases, with 18 bases remaining between them. The CDR3 runs to 13 residues. Per the germline V gene, CDR1 is SGHTA and CDR2 is FQGNSA. CDR3 protein: CASSPKAGRSQYF. CDR3 sequence (DNA): TGTGCCAGCAGCCCCAAGGCGGGGAGATCACAGTATTTT. The full variable domain, its missing parts supplied by reference TRBV7-2 and TRBJ2-3, is GAGVSQSPSNKVTEKGKDVELRCDPISGHTALYWYRQSLGQGLEFLIYFQGNSAPDKSGLPSDRFSAERTGGSVSTLTIQRTQQEDSAVYLCASSPKAGRSQYFGPGTRLTVL.

This clonotype was counted a few times. The rearrangement links TRBV20-1 to TRBJ2-3; D is possibly TRBD2 (5 bases). The CDR3 is made up of 12 amino acids. V lost 5 bases, J lost 2 bases, and 8 bases lay in between. From germline, CDR1 is DFQATT and CDR2 SNEGSKA (reference sequence). In nucleotides, the CDR3 is TGCAGTGCTCGGGGTTTCACAGATACGCAGTATTTT. This encodes CSARGFTDTQYF.

The genes are TRBV12-3 or TRBV12-4 and TRBJ2-3; D gene uncertain. CDR3 length: 13 amino acids. Trimming took 3 bases from V and 2 from J, leaving 6 bases between them. CDR3 nucleotides: TGTGCCAGCAGTTTTCGTGACACAGATACGCAGTATTTT. Amino acid sequence: CASSFRDTDTQYF.

The V gene is TRBV7-2, the J gene TRBJ1-4; D unclear. Trimming stripped 3 bases from V and 3 bases from J, with 5 bases between. Germline CDR1 SGHTA, CDR2 FQGNSA. This CDR3 is built from 13 residues. CDR3 in amino acids: CASSFGPNEKLFF. In DNA, the CDR3 is TGTGCCAGCAGCTTTGGTCCTAATGAAAAACTGTTTTTT.

This clonotype occurred a few times. Here the CDR3 DNA reads TGCAGCGTGGTCCAGGGTGGGTTCGACACTGAAGCTTTCTTT. Protein product: CSVVQGGFDTEAFF. The chain joins TRBV29-1 to TRBJ1-1, with D possibly TRBD1 on 5 matching bases. The CDR3 loop spans 14 amino acids. Trimming removed 6 bases at V and 3 bases at J, with 17 bases between. Germline-derived CDR1 and CDR2 are SQVTM and ANQGSEA. The variable domain in full, with the rest retrieved from reference TRBV29-1 and TRBJ1-1, is SAVISQKPSRDICQRGTSLTIQCQVDSQVTMMFWYRQQPGQSLTLIATANQGSEATYESGFVIDKFPISRPNLTFSTLTVSNMSPEDSSIYLCSVVQGGFDTEAFFGQGTRLTVV.

The chain couples TRBV5-1 to TRBJ1-2; the D gene is possibly TRBD1 (6 bases). CDR1 and CDR2 (germline): SGHRS, YFSETQ. The CDR3 extends over 15 amino acids. V was pared by 0 bases and J by 2 bases, with 11 bases between. This chain's CDR3 is CASSLVQGRNYGYTF. The CDR3 DNA reads TGCGCCAGCAGCTTGGTTCAGGGGAGAAACTATGGCTACACCTTC.

This clonotype has a handful of counts. The chain joins TRBV20-1 to TRBJ2-5; no reliable D call. The CDR3 spans 15 residues. Germline-derived CDR1 and CDR2 are DFQATT and SNEGSKA (reference sequence). V was trimmed by 5 bases and J by 0 bases, leaving 16 bases between them. CDR3 in amino acids: CSAGHGLLYQETQYF. CDR3 bases: TGCAGTGCTGGGCACGGGCTCTTGTACCAAGAGACCCAGTACTTC.

This clonotype has just a few counts. The chain couples TRBV20-1 to TRBJ1-5; D possibly corresponds to TRBD1 (5 bases). V was cut by 0 bases and J by 5 bases, with 14 bases left in between. The CDR3 loop spans 15 amino acids. Germline lookup yields CDR1 DFQATT and CDR2 SNEGSKA (reference sequence). CDR3 bases: TGCAGTGCTAGAGATCCTAGGGGAGAGGATCAGCCCCAGCATTTT. This sequence encodes CSARDPRGEDQPQHF.

This clonotype was detected many times. The gene calls are TRBV2 and TRBJ2-5, with a weak D call TRBD1 (5 bases). The CDR3 totals 17 residues. CDR1 and CDR2 from the germline V gene are SNHLY and FYNNEI. Trimming removed 6 bases at V and 0 bases at J, with 20 bases between. The CDR3 sequence is CASRETLTARYQETQYF. CDR3 nucleotides: TGTGCCAGCAGGGAGACCCTGACAGCCCGATACCAAGAGACCCAGTACTTC.

This clonotype was recorded many times. The chain carries TRBV6-1 and TRBJ1-2; possible D gene TRBD1, 6 bases. Germline V lookup: CDR1 MNHNS, CDR2 SASEGT. This CDR3 is built from 12 residues. Trimming shortened V by 3 bases and J by 6 bases, and 8 bases separated the two germline ends. CDR3 amino acids: CASSDQGNGYTF. In DNA form, the CDR3 reads TGTGCCAGCAGTGATCAGGGGAATGGCTACACCTTC.

The V and J genes are TRBV25-1 and TRBJ2-3; D is unclear. V dropped 3 bases and J dropped 2 bases, with 3 bases sitting between them. Germline V gene sequence: CDR1 MGHDK, CDR2 SYGVNS. There are 12 residues in the CDR3. CDR3 bases: TGTGCCAGCAGTGATCACACAGATACGCAGTATTTT. Translated, it gives CASSDHTDTQYF.

This clonotype was observed a few times. In DNA form, the CDR3 reads TGTGCCAGCAGCTCAAGGATAGAGGAGACCACCGGGGAGCTGTTTTTT. This codes for CASSSRIEETTGELFF. V gene TRBV5-5 combines with J gene TRBJ2-2; D remains unclear. Germline CDR1 reads SGHKS; CDR2 reads YYEKEE (reference sequence). The CDR3 has 16 residues. Trimming removed 3 bases from V and 4 bases from J, with 16 bases in between.

This chain links TRBV5-1 with TRBJ1-1, with D tentatively TRBD1 (5 bases). This CDR3 has 15 amino acids. Germline-derived CDR1 and CDR2 are SGHRS and YFSETQ. V was cut by 0 bases and J by 5 bases, with 14 bases left in between. CDR3 sequence (DNA): TGCGCCAGCAGCTTGGCCGAAAGGGGCTCAACTGAAGCTTTCTTT. It is translated as CASSLAERGSTEAFF.